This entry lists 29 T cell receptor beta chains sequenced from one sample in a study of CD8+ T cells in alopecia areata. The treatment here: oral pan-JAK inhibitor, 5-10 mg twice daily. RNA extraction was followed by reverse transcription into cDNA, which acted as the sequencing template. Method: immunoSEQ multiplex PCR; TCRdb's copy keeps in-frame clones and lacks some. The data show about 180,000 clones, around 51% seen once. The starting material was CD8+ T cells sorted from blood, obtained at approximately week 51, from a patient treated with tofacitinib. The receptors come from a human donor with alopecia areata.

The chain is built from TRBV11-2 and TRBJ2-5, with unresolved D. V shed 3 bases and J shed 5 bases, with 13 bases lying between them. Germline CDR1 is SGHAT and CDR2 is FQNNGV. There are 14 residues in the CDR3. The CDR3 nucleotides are TGTGCCAGCAGCTTTATACGTGGGTTCGAGACCCAGTACTTC. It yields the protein CASSFIRGFETQYF.

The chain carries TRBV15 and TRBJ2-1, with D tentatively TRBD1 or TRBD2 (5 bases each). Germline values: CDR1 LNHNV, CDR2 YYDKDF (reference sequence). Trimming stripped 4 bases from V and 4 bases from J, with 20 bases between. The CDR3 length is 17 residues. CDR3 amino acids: CATSTQFGGLEYNEQFF. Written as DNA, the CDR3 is TGTGCCACCAGCACCCAATTTGGGGGATTGGAGTACAATGAGCAGTTCTTC.

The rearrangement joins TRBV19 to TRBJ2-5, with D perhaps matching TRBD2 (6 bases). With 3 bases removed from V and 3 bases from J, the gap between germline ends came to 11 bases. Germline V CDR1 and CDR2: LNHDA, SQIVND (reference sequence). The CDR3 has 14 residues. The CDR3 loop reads CASSISGTEETQYF. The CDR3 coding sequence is TGTGCCAGTAGTATTTCAGGGACTGAAGAGACCCAGTACTTC.

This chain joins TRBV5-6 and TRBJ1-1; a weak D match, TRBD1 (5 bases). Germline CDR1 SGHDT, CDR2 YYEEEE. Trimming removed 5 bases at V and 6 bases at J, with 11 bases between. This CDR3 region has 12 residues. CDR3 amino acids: CASRLRAAEAFF. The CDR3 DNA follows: TGTGCCAGCAGACTCAGGGCCGCTGAAGCTTTCTTT.

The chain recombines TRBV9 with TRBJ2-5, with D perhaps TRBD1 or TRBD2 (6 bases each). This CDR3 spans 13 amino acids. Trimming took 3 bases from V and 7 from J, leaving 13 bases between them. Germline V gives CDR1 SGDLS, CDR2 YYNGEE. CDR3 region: CASSARLGGTQYF. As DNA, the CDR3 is TGTGCCAGCAGCGCCAGACTAGGGGGGACCCAGTACTTC.

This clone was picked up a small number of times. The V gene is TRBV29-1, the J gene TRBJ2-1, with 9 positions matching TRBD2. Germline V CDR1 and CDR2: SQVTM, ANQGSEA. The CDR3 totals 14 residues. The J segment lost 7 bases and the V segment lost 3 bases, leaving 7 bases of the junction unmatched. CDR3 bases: TGCAGCGTTGAGTCGCGGGGGGGCCTGAATGAGCAGTTCTTC. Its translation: CSVESRGGLNEQFF.

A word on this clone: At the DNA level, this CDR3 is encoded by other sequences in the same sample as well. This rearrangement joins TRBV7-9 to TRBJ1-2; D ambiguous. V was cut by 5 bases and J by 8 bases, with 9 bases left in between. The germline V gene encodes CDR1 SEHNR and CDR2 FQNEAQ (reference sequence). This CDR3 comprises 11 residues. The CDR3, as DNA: TGTGCCAGCAGCCCGGATGGAGGCTACACCTTC. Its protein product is CASSPDGGYTF.

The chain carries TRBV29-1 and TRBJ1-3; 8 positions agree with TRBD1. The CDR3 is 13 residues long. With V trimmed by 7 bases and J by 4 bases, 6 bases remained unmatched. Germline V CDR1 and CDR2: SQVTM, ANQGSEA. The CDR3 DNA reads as TGCAGCGGCCTGACAGGGGAAGGAAACACCATATATTTT. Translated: CSGLTGEGNTIYF. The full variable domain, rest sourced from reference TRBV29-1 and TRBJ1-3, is SAVISQKPSRDICQRGTSLTIQCQVDSQVTMMFWYRQQPGQSLTLIATANQGSEATYESGFVIDKFPISRPNLTFSTLTVSNMSPEDSSIYLCSGLTGEGNTIYFGEGSWLTVV.

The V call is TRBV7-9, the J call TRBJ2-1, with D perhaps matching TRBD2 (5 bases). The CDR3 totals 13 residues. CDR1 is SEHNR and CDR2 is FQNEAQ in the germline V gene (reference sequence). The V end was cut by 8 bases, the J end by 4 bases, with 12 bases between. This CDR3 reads CASRLSGYNEQFF. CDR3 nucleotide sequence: TGTGCCAGCCGGCTTTCGGGATACAATGAGCAGTTCTTC.

The CDR3 sequence is CSAGASYEQYF. The CDR3 DNA follows: TGCAGTGCGGGGGCTTCCTACGAGCAGTACTTC. This sequence joins TRBV20-1 and TRBJ2-7; tentatively, D is TRBD1 (6 bases). This CDR3 contains 11 residues. Trimming removed 6 bases at V and 1 base at J, with 7 bases between. Germline assignment: CDR1 DFQATT and CDR2 SNEGSKA (reference sequence).

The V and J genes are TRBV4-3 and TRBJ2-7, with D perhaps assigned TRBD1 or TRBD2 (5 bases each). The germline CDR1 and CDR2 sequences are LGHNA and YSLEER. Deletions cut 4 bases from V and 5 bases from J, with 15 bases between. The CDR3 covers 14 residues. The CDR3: CASSPDGLGDEQYF. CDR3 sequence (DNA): TGCGCCAGCAGCCCGGACGGATTGGGGGACGAGCAGTACTTC.

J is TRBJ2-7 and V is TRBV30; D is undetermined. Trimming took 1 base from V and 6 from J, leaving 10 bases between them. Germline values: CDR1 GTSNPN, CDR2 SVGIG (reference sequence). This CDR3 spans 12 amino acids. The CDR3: CAWSDQSREQYF. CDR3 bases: TGTGCCTGGAGTGACCAGAGCCGCGAGCAGTACTTC.

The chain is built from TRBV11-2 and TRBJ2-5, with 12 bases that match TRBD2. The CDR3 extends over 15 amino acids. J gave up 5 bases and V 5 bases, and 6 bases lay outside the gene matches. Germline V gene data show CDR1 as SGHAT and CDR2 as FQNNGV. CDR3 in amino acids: CASSTWTSGTETQYF. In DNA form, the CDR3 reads TGTGCCAGCAGCACCTGGACTAGCGGGACGGAGACCCAGTACTTC.

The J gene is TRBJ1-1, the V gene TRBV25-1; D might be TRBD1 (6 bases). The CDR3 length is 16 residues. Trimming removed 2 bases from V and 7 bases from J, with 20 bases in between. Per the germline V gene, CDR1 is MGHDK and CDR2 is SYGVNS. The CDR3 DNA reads TGTGCCAGCAGTGAACCGACAATGTGGGGGCAGGATGAAGCTTTCTTT. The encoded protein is CASSEPTMWGQDEAFF.

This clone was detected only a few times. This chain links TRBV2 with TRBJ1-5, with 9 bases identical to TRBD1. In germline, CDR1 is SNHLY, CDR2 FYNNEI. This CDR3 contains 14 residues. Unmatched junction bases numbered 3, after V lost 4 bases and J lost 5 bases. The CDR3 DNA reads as TGTGCCAGCAGTGGGGACAGGGCCGATCAGCCCCAGCATTTT. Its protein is CASSGDRADQPQHF.

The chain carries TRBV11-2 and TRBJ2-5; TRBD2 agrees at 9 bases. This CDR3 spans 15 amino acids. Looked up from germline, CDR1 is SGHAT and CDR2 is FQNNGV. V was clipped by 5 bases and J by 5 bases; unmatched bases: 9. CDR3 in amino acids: CASSLQRGAGETQYF. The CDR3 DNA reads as TGTGCCAGCAGCCTTCAGCGGGGGGCAGGGGAGACCCAGTACTTC.

The CDR3 coding sequence is TGCAGCGTTGAAGATCTTGGGGGAGGAGGGGCCAACGTCCTGACTTTC. As protein: CSVEDLGGGGANVLTF. This chain connects TRBV29-1 to TRBJ2-6, with D maybe TRBD2 (6 bases). The CDR3 loop spans 16 amino acids. Germline loops: CDR1 SQVTM, CDR2 ANQGSEA. V was cut by 0 bases and J by 4 bases, with 13 bases left in between.

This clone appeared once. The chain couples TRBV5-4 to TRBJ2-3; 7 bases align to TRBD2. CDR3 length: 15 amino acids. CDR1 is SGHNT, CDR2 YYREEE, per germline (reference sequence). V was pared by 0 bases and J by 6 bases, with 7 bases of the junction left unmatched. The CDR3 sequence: CASSLGGSGRDTQYF. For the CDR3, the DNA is TGTGCCAGCAGCTTGGGGGGTAGCGGGCGGGATACGCAGTATTTT. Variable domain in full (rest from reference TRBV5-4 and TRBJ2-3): ETGVTQSPTHLIKTRGQQVTLRCSSQSGHNTVSWYQQALGQGPQFIFQYYREEENGRGNFPPRFSGLQFPNYSSELNVNALELDDSALYLCASSLGGSGRDTQYFGPGTRLTVL.

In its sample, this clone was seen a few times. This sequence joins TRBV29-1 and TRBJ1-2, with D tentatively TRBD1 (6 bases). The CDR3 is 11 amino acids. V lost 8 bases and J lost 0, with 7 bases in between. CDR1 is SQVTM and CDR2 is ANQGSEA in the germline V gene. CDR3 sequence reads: CSRDTNYGYTF. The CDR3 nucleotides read TGCAGCAGGGACACTAACTATGGCTACACCTTC.

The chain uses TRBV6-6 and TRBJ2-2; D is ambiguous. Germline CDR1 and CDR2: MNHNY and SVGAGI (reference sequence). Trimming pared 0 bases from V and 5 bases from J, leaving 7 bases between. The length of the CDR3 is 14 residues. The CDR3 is CASSYSGDTGELFF. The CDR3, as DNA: TGTGCCAGCAGTTACTCTGGCGATACCGGGGAGCTGTTTTTT.

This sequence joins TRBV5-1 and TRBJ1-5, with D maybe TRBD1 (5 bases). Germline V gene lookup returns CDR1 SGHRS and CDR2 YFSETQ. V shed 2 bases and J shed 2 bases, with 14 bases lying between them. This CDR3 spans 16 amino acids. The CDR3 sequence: CASSLGDLGGNQPQHF. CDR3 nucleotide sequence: TGCGCCAGCAGCTTAGGGGACCTAGGGGGCAATCAGCCCCAGCATTTT.

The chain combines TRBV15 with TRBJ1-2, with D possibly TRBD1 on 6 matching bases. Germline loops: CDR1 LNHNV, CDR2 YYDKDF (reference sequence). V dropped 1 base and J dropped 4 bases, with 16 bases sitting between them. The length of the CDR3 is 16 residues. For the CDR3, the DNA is TGTGCCACCAGCAGAGGTGGGACACCCAGTGGCTATGGCTACACCTTC. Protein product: CATSRGGTPSGYGYTF.

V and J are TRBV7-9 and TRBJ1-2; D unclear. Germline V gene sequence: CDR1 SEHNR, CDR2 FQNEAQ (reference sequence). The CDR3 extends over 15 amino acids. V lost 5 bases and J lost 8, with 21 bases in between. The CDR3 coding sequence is TGTGCCAGCAGCCTTTTAGGCCCTGCTCTCGTGGGCTACACCTTC. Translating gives CASSLLGPALVGYTF.

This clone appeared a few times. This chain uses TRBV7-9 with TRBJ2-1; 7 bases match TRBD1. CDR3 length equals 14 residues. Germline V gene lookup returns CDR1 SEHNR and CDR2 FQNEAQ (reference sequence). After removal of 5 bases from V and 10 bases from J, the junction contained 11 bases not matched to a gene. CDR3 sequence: CASSTYRGTWEQFF. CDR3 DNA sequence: TGTGCCAGCAGCACATACAGGGGCACATGGGAGCAGTTCTTC. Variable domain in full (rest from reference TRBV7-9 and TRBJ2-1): DTGVSQNPRHKITKRGQNVTFRCDPISEHNRLYWYRQTLGQGPEFLTYFQNEAQLEKSRLLSDRFSAERPKGSFSTLEIQRTEQGDSAMYLCASSTYRGTWEQFFGPGTRLTVL.

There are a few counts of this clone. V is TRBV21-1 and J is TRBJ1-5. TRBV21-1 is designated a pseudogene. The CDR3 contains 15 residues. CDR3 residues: CASGDPGEDNQPQHF. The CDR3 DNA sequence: TGTGCCAGCGGAGATCCGGGTGAAGACAATCAGCCCCAGCATTTT.

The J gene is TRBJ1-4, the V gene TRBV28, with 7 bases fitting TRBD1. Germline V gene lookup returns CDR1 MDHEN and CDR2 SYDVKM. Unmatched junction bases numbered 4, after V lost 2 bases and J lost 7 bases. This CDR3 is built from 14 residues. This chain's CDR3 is CASSLRQGGEKLFF. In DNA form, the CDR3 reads TGTGCCAGCAGTTTAAGACAGGGAGGTGAAAAACTGTTTTTT.

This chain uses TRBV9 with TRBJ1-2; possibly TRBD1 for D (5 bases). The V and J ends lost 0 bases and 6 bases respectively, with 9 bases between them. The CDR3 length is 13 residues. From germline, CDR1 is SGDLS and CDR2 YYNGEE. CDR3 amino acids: CASSVVGADGYTF. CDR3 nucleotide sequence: TGTGCCAGCAGCGTAGTTGGGGCGGATGGCTACACCTTC.

CDR3 DNA sequence: TGTGCCAGCAGTTTATTGGCAGGGGTTCACGAGCAGTACTTC. It translates to CASSLLAGVHEQYF. The chain employs TRBV27 and TRBJ2-7, with a weak D call TRBD1 (6 bases). Germline V CDR1 and CDR2: MNHEY, SMNVEV (reference sequence). Trimming shortened V by 1 base and J by 5 bases, and 12 bases separated the two germline ends. The CDR3 contains 14 residues.

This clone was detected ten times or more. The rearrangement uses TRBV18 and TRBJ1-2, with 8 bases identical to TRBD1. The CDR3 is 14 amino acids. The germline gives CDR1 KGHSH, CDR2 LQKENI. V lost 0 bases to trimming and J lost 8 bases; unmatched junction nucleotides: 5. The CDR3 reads CASSPPSRGLGYTF. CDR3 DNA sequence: TGTGCCAGCTCACCACCGTCCAGGGGGCTCGGCTACACCTTC. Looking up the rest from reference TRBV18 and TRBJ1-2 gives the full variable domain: NAGVMQNPRHLVRRRGQEARLRCSPMKGHSHVYWYRQLPEEGLKFMVYLQKENIIDESGMPKERFSAEFPKEGPSILRIQQVVRGDSAAYFCASSPPSRGLGYTFGSGTRLTVV.